These 22 T cell receptor beta chains were all obtained from the same sample, sequenced in a study of blood T cell repertoires in COVID-19. The assay was immunoSEQ multiplex PCR, and TCRdb's table has in-frame clones only and misses some. Of about 80,000 clones listed, roughly 89% are singletons. Sequencing was performed on peripheral blood. The source of these receptors is a man in his fifties or sixties with acute or convalescent COVID-19.

The chain links TRBV14 to TRBJ2-2; tentatively, D is TRBD1 (8 bases). Germline V gene data show CDR1 as SGHDN and CDR2 as FVKESK. V was clipped by 1 base and J by 9 bases, with 21 bases between them. The CDR3 is 17 residues long. CDR3 protein: CASSQVGKQGGFRELFF. CDR3 nucleotides: TGTGCCAGCAGCCAAGTCGGAAAACAGGGGGGGTTCCGGGAGCTGTTTTTT. The variable domain in full, completed from reference TRBV14 and TRBJ2-2, reads EAGVTQFPSHSVIEKGQTVTLRCDPISGHDNLYWYRRVMGKEIKFLLHFVKESKQDESGMPNNRFLAERTGGTYSTLKVQPAELEDSGVYFCASSQVGKQGGFRELFFGEGSRLTVL.

The chain is built from TRBV5-1 and TRBJ1-1; D perhaps matches TRBD1 (5 bases). Looked up from germline, CDR1 is SGHRS and CDR2 is YFSETQ. The CDR3 sequence is 14 residues long. Trimming shortened V by 0 bases and J by 3 bases, and 9 bases separated the two germline ends. CDR3 nucleotide sequence: TGCGCCAGCAGCTTGGCCGGGGACTACACTGAAGCTTTCTTT. It specifies CASSLAGDYTEAFF.

V is TRBV18 and J is TRBJ2-7; D gene uncertain. The CDR3 extends over 13 amino acids. The germline V gene encodes CDR1 KGHSH and CDR2 LQKENI. V was pared by 3 bases and J by 5 bases, with 11 bases between. The CDR3 spells CASSPEHPHEQYF. The CDR3 bases are TGTGCCAGCTCACCTGAACACCCCCACGAGCAGTACTTC.

The chain couples TRBV4-2 to TRBJ1-6; the D is unclear. V shed 10 bases and J shed 7 bases, with 11 bases lying between them. The V gene's germline CDR1 is LGHNA and CDR2 YNFKEQ. The CDR3 spans 12 residues. The CDR3 loop is CATSTLNSPLHF. The CDR3 coding sequence is TGTGCCACCTCGACACTGAATTCACCCCTCCACTTT.

The chain combines TRBV2 with TRBJ1-1, with D maybe TRBD1 (6 bases). The germline V gene has CDR1 SNHLY and CDR2 FYNNEI. CDR3 length: 13 amino acids. V was shortened by 6 bases and J by 5 bases, with 13 bases between the two germline ends. CDR3 bases: TGTGCCAGCAGCCCACAGGGATCTACTGAAGCTTTCTTT. As protein: CASSPQGSTEAFF.

This clone was seen just once. The chain is built from TRBV6-2 or TRBV6-3 and TRBJ2-3; a possible D gene is TRBD2 (5 bases). Germline assignment: CDR1 MNHEY and CDR2 SVGEGT. Trimming took 5 bases from V and 6 from J, leaving 15 bases between them. This CDR3 spans 14 amino acids. The CDR3 loop reads CASSRTGSPDTQYF. The CDR3 nucleotides read TGTGCCAGCAGTCGTACGGGATCTCCGGATACGCAGTATTTT.

This rearrangement joins TRBV9 to TRBJ2-7; a weak D match, TRBD1 (6 bases). There are 14 residues in the CDR3. Germline V gene lookup returns CDR1 SGDLS and CDR2 YYNGEE. V was pared by 4 bases and J by 2 bases, with 13 bases between. The CDR3 DNA sequence: TGTGCCAGCAGCCCCACGGACAGAACCTACGAGCAGTACTTC. Its translation: CASSPTDRTYEQYF.

The rearrangement joins TRBV5-4 to TRBJ2-3; 13 nucleotides line up with TRBD2. The CDR3 extends over 16 amino acids. J lost 7 bases, V lost 4 bases, and 9 bases had no gene match. Germline CDR1 SGHNT, CDR2 YYREEE (reference sequence). CDR3 loop: CASSGRTSGGFYTQYF. DNA of the CDR3: TGTGCCAGCAGCGGAAGGACTAGCGGGGGTTTCTATACGCAGTATTTT. The whole variable domain, remainder taken from reference TRBV5-4 and TRBJ2-3, is ETGVTQSPTHLIKTRGQQVTLRCSSQSGHNTVSWYQQALGQGPQFIFQYYREEENGRGNFPPRFSGLQFPNYSSELNVNALELDDSALYLCASSGRTSGGFYTQYFGPGTRLTVL.

This sequence joins TRBV7-9 and TRBJ2-2, with 7 bases lining up with TRBD1. Germline lookup yields CDR1 SEHNR and CDR2 FQNEAQ (reference sequence). V shed 4 bases and J 0 bases; nucleotides not matched to a gene: 11. There are 18 residues in the CDR3. CDR3 in amino acids: CASSSTLTDRSNTGELFF. The CDR3, as DNA: TGTGCCAGCAGCTCAACCCTAACGGACAGGTCGAACACCGGGGAGCTGTTTTTT.

This rearrangement joins TRBV7-6 to TRBJ2-1; 9 positions match TRBD2. Trimming took 1 base from V and 1 from J; bases not matched to a gene: 5. Germline V gene sequence: CDR1 SGHVS, CDR2 FNYEAQ. This CDR3 comprises 17 residues. CDR3 DNA sequence: TGTGCCAGCAGCTTAGGGATCCTAGCGGGATCCTACAATGAGCAGTTCTTC. Encoded protein: CASSLGILAGSYNEQFF.

V and J are TRBV6-2 or TRBV6-3 and TRBJ2-1; D may be TRBD2 (6 bases). V was shortened by 2 bases and J by 7 bases, with 6 bases between the two germline ends. Germline lookup yields CDR1 MNHEY and CDR2 SVGEGT. This CDR3 is built from 12 residues. CDR3 region: CASSYRGNEQFF. The CDR3 nucleotides read TGTGCCAGCAGTTACCGGGGGAATGAGCAGTTCTTC.

This clone was found once. The J gene is TRBJ1-6, the V gene TRBV9; no reliable D call. The CDR3 covers 14 residues. The germline V gene encodes CDR1 SGDLS and CDR2 YYNGEE. Trimming removed 4 bases at V and 8 bases at J, with 13 bases between. CDR3 sequence reads: CASSSREGDSPLHF. The CDR3 nucleotides read TGTGCCAGCAGCTCCCGGGAGGGAGATTCACCCCTCCACTTT.

The chain couples TRBV14 to TRBJ2-1, with a possible D match to TRBD2 (6 bases). With 3 bases removed from V and 1 base from J, the gap between germline ends came to 22 bases. Looked up from germline, CDR1 is SGHDN and CDR2 is FVKESK. This CDR3 comprises 19 residues. The CDR3 sequence is CASSHQGGVGLGSYNEQFF. DNA of the CDR3: TGTGCCAGCAGCCACCAGGGAGGTGTGGGCCTAGGGTCCTACAATGAGCAGTTCTTC.

V gene TRBV7-2 combines with J gene TRBJ1-1, with 8 bases that match TRBD1. V dropped 5 bases and J dropped 0; count of bases not matched to a gene: 8. The CDR3 is 16 amino acids. Germline V gives CDR1 SGHTA, CDR2 FQGNSA. The CDR3 sequence: CASSPWTGYLNTEAFF. As DNA, the CDR3 is TGTGCCAGCAGCCCCTGGACAGGGTATCTGAACACTGAAGCTTTCTTT.

A few counts support this clone. The chain combines TRBV7-2 with TRBJ2-1; the D is unclear. Germline CDR1 SGHTA, CDR2 FQGNSA. The CDR3 extends over 15 amino acids. With 1 base removed from V and 0 bases from J, the gap between germline ends came to 7 bases. The DNA of the CDR3 is TGTGCCAGCAGCTTAGTCCCCGGCTCCTACAATGAGCAGTTCTTC. Amino acid sequence: CASSLVPGSYNEQFF.

The chain links TRBV5-1 to TRBJ1-5; D gene unclear. Germline V gives CDR1 SGHRS, CDR2 YFSETQ. The CDR3 is 17 residues long. Trimming took 3 bases from V and 0 from J, leaving 16 bases between them. The CDR3 DNA reads as TGCGCCAGCAGCTCCCTTCGTGGGCAGAATAGCAATCAGCCCCAGCATTTT. Protein: CASSSLRGQNSNQPQHF.

This clone was seen more than once but under ten times. This rearrangement joins TRBV6-5 to TRBJ2-2; a weak D match, TRBD1 (6 bases). The ends were cut back, 4 bases at V and 1 base at J, with 7 bases in the middle. Germline loops: CDR1 MNHEY, CDR2 SVGAGI. This CDR3 contains 14 residues. The CDR3 loop reads CASSSGQNTGELFF. CDR3 DNA: TGTGCCAGCAGTTCGGGACAGAACACCGGGGAGCTGTTTTTT.

In its sample, this clone was seen once. The chain couples TRBV7-9 to TRBJ1-3, with a tentative D call TRBD1 (5 bases). This CDR3 has 14 amino acids. V was clipped by 11 bases and J by 2 bases, with 16 bases between them. Germline V lookup: CDR1 SEHNR, CDR2 FQNEAQ (reference sequence). CDR3 DNA: TGTGCCGGAAATCGGGGGGGAGCTGGAAACACCATATATTTT. Translation: CAGNRGGAGNTIYF. The full variable domain, completed using reference TRBV7-9 and TRBJ1-3, is DTGVSQNPRHKITKRGQNVTFRCDPISEHNRLYWYRQTLGQGPEFLTYFQNEAQLEKSRLLSDRFSAERPKGSFSTLEIQRTEQGDSAMYLCAGNRGGAGNTIYFGEGSWLTVV.

The V call is TRBV7-9, the J call TRBJ1-1; D is uncertain. Germline values: CDR1 SEHNR, CDR2 FQNEAQ (reference sequence). This CDR3 has 14 amino acids. Trimming left V 0 bases short and J 5 bases short, with 10 bases between. The CDR3: CASSLASGRTEAFF. DNA of the CDR3: TGTGCCAGCAGCTTAGCGTCAGGCCGGACTGAAGCTTTCTTT.

The CDR3 coding sequence is TGTGCCAGCAGCAGCAGTGACCTAACGGGTAAAGCTGGAAACACCATATATTTT. It translates to CASSSSDLTGKAGNTIYF. The chain has TRBV9 and TRBJ1-3; D unresolved. V lost 4 bases and J 2 bases, leaving 22 bases between the germline ends. Per germline, CDR1 SGDLS and CDR2 YYNGEE. The length of the CDR3 is 18 residues. Complete variable domain (other parts from reference TRBV9 and TRBJ1-3): DSGVTQTPKHLITATGQRVTLRCSPRSGDLSVYWYQQSLDQGLQFLIQYYNGEERAKGNILERFSAQQFPDLHSELNLSSLELGDSALYFCASSSSDLTGKAGNTIYFGEGSWLTVV.

J is TRBJ1-2 and V is TRBV28; no definite D call. Germline assignment: CDR1 MDHEN and CDR2 SYDVKM. V shed 8 bases and J shed 6 bases, with 16 bases lying between them. The CDR3 is made up of 13 amino acids. The CDR3 is CASGPGEKDGYTF. CDR3 coding DNA: TGTGCCAGCGGCCCTGGGGAGAAAGATGGCTACACCTTC.

This clone was seen just once. The chain employs TRBV5-1 and TRBJ2-3; D is possibly TRBD2 (6 bases). Between the trimmed V and J ends, which lost 1 base and 0 bases, there was a span of 15 bases. This CDR3 is built from 17 residues. Germline V gene sequence: CDR1 SGHRS, CDR2 YFSETQ. The CDR3 protein is CASSLIPGDLSTDTQYF. The CDR3 DNA is TGCGCCAGCAGCTTGATTCCGGGGGACCTTAGCACAGATACGCAGTATTTT.